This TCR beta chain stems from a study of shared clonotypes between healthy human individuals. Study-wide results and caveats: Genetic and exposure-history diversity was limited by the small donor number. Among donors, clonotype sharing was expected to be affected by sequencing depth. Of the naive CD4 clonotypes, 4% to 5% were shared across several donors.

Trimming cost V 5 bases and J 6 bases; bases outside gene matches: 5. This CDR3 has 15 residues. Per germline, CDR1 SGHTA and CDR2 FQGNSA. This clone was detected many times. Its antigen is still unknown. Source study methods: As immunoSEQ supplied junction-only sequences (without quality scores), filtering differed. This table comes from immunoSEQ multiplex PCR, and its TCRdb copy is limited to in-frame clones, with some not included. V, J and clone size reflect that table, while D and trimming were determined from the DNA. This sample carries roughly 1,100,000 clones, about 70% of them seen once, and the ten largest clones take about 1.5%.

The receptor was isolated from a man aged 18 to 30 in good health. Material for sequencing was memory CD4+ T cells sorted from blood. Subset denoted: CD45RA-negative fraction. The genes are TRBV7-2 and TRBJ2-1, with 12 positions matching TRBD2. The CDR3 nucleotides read TGTGCCAGCAGCAAACTAGCGGGGGGTCTCAATGAGCAGTTCTTC. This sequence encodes CASSKLAGGLNEQFF.